This entry concerns a single TCR beta chain. These data originate in a study of Ad26.COV2.S vaccination and SARS-CoV-2 variants. The method was immunoSEQ multiplex PCR; TCRdb's version includes in-frame clones alone and lacks a portion of them. Of roughly 320,000 clones listed, around 90% were seen once; the top ten hold roughly 3.2%. Specified treatment: around 19 received Ad26.COV2.S at low or high dose, single or two shots; about 5 received placebo; per-sample allocation not given. Samples were taken on day 63 after the first vaccine or placebo injection. CDR3 size: 15 residues. Trimming took 2 bases from V and 2 from J, leaving 12 bases between them. The germline V gene has CDR1 MNHEY and CDR2 SMNVEV (reference sequence).

The specimen was peripheral blood, collected in a trial of Ad26.COV2.S vaccine versus placebo. This TCR derives from a person aged 18 to 65 who received the Ad26.COV2.S COVID-19 vaccine or a placebo. This sequence joins TRBV27 and TRBJ2-5; D gene ambiguous. CDR3 nucleotides: TGTGCCAGCAGTTTAAGTCTAGAATATCAAGAGACCCAGTACTTC. This translates into CASSLSLEYQETQYF.